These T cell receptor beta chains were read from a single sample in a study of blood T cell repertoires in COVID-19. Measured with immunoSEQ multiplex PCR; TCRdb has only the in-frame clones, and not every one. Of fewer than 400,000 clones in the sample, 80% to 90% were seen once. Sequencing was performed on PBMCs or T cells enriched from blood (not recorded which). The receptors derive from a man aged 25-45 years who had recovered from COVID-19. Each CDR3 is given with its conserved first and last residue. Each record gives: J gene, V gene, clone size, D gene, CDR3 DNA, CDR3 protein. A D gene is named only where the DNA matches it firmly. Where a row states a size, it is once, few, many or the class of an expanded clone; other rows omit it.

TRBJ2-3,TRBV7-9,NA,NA,TGTGCCAGCAGCTTAGAGGTGAAGGACAACACAGATACGCAGTATTTT,CASSLEVKDNTDTQYF
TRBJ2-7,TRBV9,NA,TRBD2,TGTGCCAGCAGCGTATCTAGCGGGGGGGCCGCGGTAACCGAGCAGTACTTC,CASSVSSGGAAVTEQYF
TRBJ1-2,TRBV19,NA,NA,TGTGCCAGTAGTACCGTTTCTAACTATGGCTACACCTTC,CASSTVSNYGYTF
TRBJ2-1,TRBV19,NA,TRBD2,TGTGCCAGTAGTTTCCTAGCGGGCAATGAGCAGTTCTTC,CASSFLAGNEQFF
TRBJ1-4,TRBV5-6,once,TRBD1,TGTGCCAGCAGCTTGAACAGGGGGCGCAGCGGTGAAAAACTGTTTTTT,CASSLNRGRSGEKLFF
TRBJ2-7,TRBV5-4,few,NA,TGTGCCAGCAGCCCAACCCCTGAACGGGGCTACGAGCAGTACTTC,CASSPTPERGYEQYF
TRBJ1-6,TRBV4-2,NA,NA,TGTGCCAGCAGCGCTCGACAGAGCTCCTATAATTCACCCCTCCACTTT,CASSARQSSYNSPLHF
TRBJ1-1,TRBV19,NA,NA,TGTGCCAGTAGTAGCCATCTAGGACAGACGAACACTGAAGCTTTCTTT,CASSSHLGQTNTEAFF
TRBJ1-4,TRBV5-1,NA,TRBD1,TGCGCCAGCAGCTCTGGACAGGGTGCTGAAAAACTGTTTTTT,CASSSGQGAEKLFF
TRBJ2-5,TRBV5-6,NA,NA,TGTGCCAGCAGCTTGTTTAATAGGGGGGAGACCCAGTACTTC,CASSLFNRGETQYF
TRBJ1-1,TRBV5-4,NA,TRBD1,TGTGCCAGCCAAAGGGACAGGGGCATGAACACTGAAGCTTTCTTT,CASQRDRGMNTEAFF
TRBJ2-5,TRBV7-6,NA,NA,TGTGCCAGCAGCTTAATGTACAGCCAAGAGACCCAGTACTTC,CASSLMYSQETQYF
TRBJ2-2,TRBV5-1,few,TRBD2,TGCGCCAGCCTCCGGGGCCTAGCGGGGGACACCGGGGAGCTGTTTTTT,CASLRGLAGDTGELFF
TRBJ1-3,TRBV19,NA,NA,TGTGCCAGTACCGATGGACAGTCTTGGAACACCATATATTTT,CASTDGQSWNTIYF
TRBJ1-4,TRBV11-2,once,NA,TGTGCCAGCAGCTCCCTTTTGGGGGCGGTTAATGAAAAACTGTTTTTT,CASSSLLGAVNEKLFF
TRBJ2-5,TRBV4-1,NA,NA,TGCGCCAGCAGCCAAGGCGGGGTAGTCGGAGAGACCCAGTACTTC,CASSQGGVVGETQYF
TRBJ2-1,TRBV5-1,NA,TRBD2,TGCGCCAGCAGCTTGGCTGCCGGGGGGGCGTGGAATGAGCAGTTCTTC,CASSLAAGGAWNEQFF
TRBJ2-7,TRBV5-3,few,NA,TGTGCCAGAAACCAGGCTAATGGAGGCTCCTACGAGCAGTACTTC,CARNQANGGSYEQYF
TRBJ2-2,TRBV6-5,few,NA,TGTGCCAGCAGCGCAGGGGCCGGGGAGCTGTTTTTT,CASSAGAGELFF
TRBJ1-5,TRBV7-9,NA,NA,TGTGCCAGCAGCTTGGAGGGGGGGAGTCAGCCCCAGCATTTT,CASSLEGGSQPQHF
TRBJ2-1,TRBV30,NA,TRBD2,TGTGCCTGGAGTAAAAAGGGAGGGACCTACAATGAGCAGTTCTTC,CAWSKKGGTYNEQFF
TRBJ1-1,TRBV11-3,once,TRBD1,TGTGCCAGCAGCCCGGGACAGGGGGCTGAAGCTTTCTTT,CASSPGQGAEAFF
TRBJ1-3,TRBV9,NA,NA,TGTGCCAGCAGCCTCACGGACAGCTCTGGAAACACCATATATTTT,CASSLTDSSGNTIYF
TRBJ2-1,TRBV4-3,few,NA,TGCGCCAGCAGCCTAGGTAGGAGAAGCTCCTACAATGAGCAGTTCTTC,CASSLGRRSSYNEQFF
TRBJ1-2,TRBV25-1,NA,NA,TGTGCCAGCAGTGAATGGGCAGAGTATGGCTACACCTTC,CASSEWAEYGYTF
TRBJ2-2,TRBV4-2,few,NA,TGTGCCAGCAGCCAAGCAGGCAGGGGCGAACACAACACCGGGGAGCTGTTTTTT,CASSQAGRGEHNTGELFF
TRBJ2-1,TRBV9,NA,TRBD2,TGTGCCAGCAGCCCAACTAGCGGGGCCCGCAATGAGCAGTTCTTC,CASSPTSGARNEQFF
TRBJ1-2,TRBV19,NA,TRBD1,TGTGCCAGTAGTATCGCGGGACAGGGCGACTATGGCTACACCTTC,CASSIAGQGDYGYTF
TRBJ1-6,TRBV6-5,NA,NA,TGTGCCAGCAGTTACGTAGGGGGTTATTCACCCCTCCACTTT,CASSYVGGYSPLHF
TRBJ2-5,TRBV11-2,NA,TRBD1,TGTGCCAGCAGCCAGGGACAGGGCCGATCTACCCAGTACTTC,CASSQGQGRSTQYF
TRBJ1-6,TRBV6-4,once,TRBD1,TGTGCCAGCAGGGTCCCGGACAGGAGAGCCTATAATTCACCCCTCCACTTT,CASRVPDRRAYNSPLHF
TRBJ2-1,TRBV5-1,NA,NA,TGCGCCAGCAGCTTGGGGGCGCAGGACAATGAGCAGTTCTTC,CASSLGAQDNEQFF
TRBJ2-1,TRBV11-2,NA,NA,TGTGCCAGCAGCTTATCTGTCTATGAGCAGTTCTTC,CASSLSVYEQFF
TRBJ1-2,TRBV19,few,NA,TGTGCCAGTAGTATCCGGACAGAGTCCCCTTATGGCTACACCTTC,CASSIRTESPYGYTF
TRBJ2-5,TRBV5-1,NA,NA,TGCGCCAGCAGCTTGGCCGGACACCCGACCCAGTACTTC,CASSLAGHPTQYF
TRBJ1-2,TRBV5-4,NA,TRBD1,TGTGCCAGCAGCTCCGGGCCACTGACAGGGATCTATGGCTACACCTTC,CASSSGPLTGIYGYTF
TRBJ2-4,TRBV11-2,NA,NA,TGTGCCAGCAGCTCCAGACTAGCCAAAAACATTCAGTACTTC,CASSSRLAKNIQYF
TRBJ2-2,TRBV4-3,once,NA,TGCGCCAGCAGCCGGGCGAGCCTTAACACCGGGGAGCTGTTTTTT,CASSRASLNTGELFF
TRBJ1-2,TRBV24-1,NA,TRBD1,TGTGCCACCAGTGATGGAAACACAGGGGCTGGCTACACCTTC,CATSDGNTGAGYTF
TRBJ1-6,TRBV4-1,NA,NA,TGCGCCAGCAGCCAAGGCCCGGATCTAGTGGCTTCACCCCTCCACTTT,CASSQGPDLVASPLHF
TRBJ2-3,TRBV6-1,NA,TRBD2,TGTGCCAGCAGTGAGACGGGGGGACCAGATACGCAGTATTTT,CASSETGGPDTQYF
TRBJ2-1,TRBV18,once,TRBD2,TGTGCCAGCTCACCAAACGGGGGGGCCTACAATGAGCAGTTCTTC,CASSPNGGAYNEQFF
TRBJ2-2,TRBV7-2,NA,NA,TGTGCCAGCAGCTTAGGACTAGCCGGGGAGCTGTTTTTT,CASSLGLAGELFF
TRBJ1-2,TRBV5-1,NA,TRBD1,TGCGCCAGCAGCTTGGACCCGGGACAGCCATATGGCTACACCTTC,CASSLDPGQPYGYTF
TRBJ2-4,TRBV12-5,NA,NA,TGTGCCAATAATTCCCGCCCAAGCGTCTTTGACAAAAACATTCAGTACTTC,CANNSRPSVFDKNIQYF
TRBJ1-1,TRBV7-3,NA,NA,TGTGCCAGCAGCTTAGATCTAGGGGTGAGCACTGAAGCTTTCTTT,CASSLDLGVSTEAFF
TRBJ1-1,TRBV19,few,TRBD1,TGTGCCAGTAAATGGGACAGACTGAACACTGAAGCTTTCTTT,CASKWDRLNTEAFF
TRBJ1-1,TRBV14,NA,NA,TGTGCCAGCAGCCGTCATGGGCTCGGGGGGGCCGAAGCTTTCTTT,CASSRHGLGGAEAFF
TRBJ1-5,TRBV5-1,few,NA,TGCGCCAGCAGCTTGGAGGGAGCGGGGCTTGGACAGCCCCAGCATTTT,CASSLEGAGLGQPQHF
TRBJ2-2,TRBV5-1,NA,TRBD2,TGCGCCAGCAGCCCGGGACTAGCGGGGAACACCGGGGAGCTGTTTTTT,CASSPGLAGNTGELFF
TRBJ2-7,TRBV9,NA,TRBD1,TGTGCCAGCAGCGGGACAGGGGAATCCTACGAGCAGTACTTC,CASSGTGESYEQYF
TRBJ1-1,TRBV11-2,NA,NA,TGTGCCAGCAGCCCGGCGGGCAAATGGACTGAAGCTTTCTTT,CASSPAGKWTEAFF
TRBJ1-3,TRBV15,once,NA,TGTGCCACCAGCAGAGACCCCTTAGGGGGCTCTGGAAACACCATATATTTT,CATSRDPLGGSGNTIYF
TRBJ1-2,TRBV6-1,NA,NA,TGTGCCAGCAGTGAAGCGATAGGGACTCCGTATGGCTACACCTTC,CASSEAIGTPYGYTF